This T cell receptor (beta chain) was sequenced during a study of response to subunit inactivated influenza vaccine. On this clonotype itself: Its antigen is still unknown.

Notes on the study in general: Authors suggested that a seasonal influenza vaccination recruits few new T cells each time.

TCRdb reanalysed the RT-PCR reads using MiXCR and keeps one entry per CDR3 protein. The repertoire consists of 490,000 or so distinct CDR3 sequences, with approximately 7.6% occurring once and the leading ten covering 10% to 15%. Germline V lookup: CDR1 ENHRY, CDR2 SYGVKD. V was cut by 3 bases and J by 2 bases, with 18 bases left in between. The CDR3 loop spans 17 amino acids. The sample in question was PBMCs from blood, obtained 23 to 25 months after vaccination. The chain has TRBV10-3 and TRBJ2-3; D is ambiguous. The TCR originated in a man between 50 and 70 years old who received an inactivated influenza vaccine. The CDR3 loop is CAISDLKTARTTDTQYF. DNA for the CDR3: TGTGCCATCAGTGACCTTAAGACGGCAAGGACCACAGATACGCAGTATTTT.